In this sample, the clone carrying this T cell receptor beta chain turned up a few times. Its antigen is currently unknown. This entry comes from a study of blood T cells in healthy people across ages. Overall study findings and caveats: Estimated diversity, derived from one million T cells, was regarded as an underestimate.

The CDR3 sequence is 17 residues long. V shed 2 bases, J shed 0 bases, and the junction held 6 bases outside the gene matches. The germline CDR1 and CDR2 sequences are LGHNA and YSLEER. Primers used in a second PCR of about 6 to 11 cycles were a sample-barcoded 5' primer and a J-beta primer mix. TCRdb re-analysed the 5' RACE reads in MiXCR, keeping a single row per CDR3 protein. The sample shows hundreds of thousands of distinct CDR3 sequences, roughly 43% of them seen only once. The rearrangement links TRBV4-3 to TRBJ2-7; 11 positions agree with TRBD2. The sample taken for sequencing was blood. The receptor's source is a man older than 75 in good health. The CDR3 sequence: CASSQNLAGGSSYEQYF. The DNA for the CDR3 is TGCGCCAGCAGCCAAAATCTAGCGGGGGGAAGCTCCTACGAGCAGTACTTC.